These T cell receptor beta chains were read from a single sample in a study of blood T cell repertoires in COVID-19. Produced via immunoSEQ multiplex PCR; TCRdb's table is partial and in-frame only. The repertoire consists of fewer than 250,000 clones, with 83% occurring once and the leading ten covering 3.6%. Sequencing input: PBMCs or T cells enriched from blood (not recorded which). These TCRs come from a woman in her thirties or forties who had been exposed to COVID-19. CDR3s include the opening cysteine and the closing phenylalanine or tryptophan. The D gene is left open where the match is weak. The listing skips clone size in some rows; elsewhere it reads once, few, many or a size class.

V gene	clone size	D gene	J gene	CDR3 DNA	CDR3 protein
TRBV4-2	-	-	TRBJ1-3	TGTGCCAGCAGCCAAGCACAGGTTGGAAACACCATATATTTT	CASSQAQVGNTIYF
TRBV19	-	-	TRBJ1-3	TGTGCCAGTCGGTCAGCGTACAGGTCCCGCTCTGGAAACACCATATATTTT	CASRSAYRSRSGNTIYF
TRBV5-1	-	TRBD2	TRBJ2-1	TGCGCCAGCAGCTTGTTGCCTAGCGGGGGGAAAAACAATGAGCAGTTCTTC	CASSLLPSGGKNNEQFF
TRBV4-2	-	TRBD1	TRBJ1-2	TGTGCCAGCAGCCAAGGAACGTTGGGGACAGGGTCGAAGGATGGCTACACCTTC	CASSQGTLGTGSKDGYTF
TRBV19	-	TRBD1	TRBJ1-5	TGTGCCAGTACCGGACAGGGACCCAATAGCAATCAGCCCCAGCATTTT	CASTGQGPNSNQPQHF
TRBV6-2/TRBV6-3	-	-	TRBJ1-5	TGTGCCAGCAGTTACTCGACAGTTAGCAATCAGCCCCAGCATTTT	CASSYSTVSNQPQHF
TRBV19	-	-	TRBJ1-5	TGTGCCAGTAGTATAAATGTCGCGGGGCCCCAGCATTTT	CASSINVAGPQHF
TRBV12-5	few	TRBD1	TRBJ1-5	TGTGCTAGTGGGACAGGGGCGTCCAATCAGCCCCAGCATTTT	CASGTGASNQPQHF
TRBV13	-	TRBD1	TRBJ1-6	TGTGCCAGCAGCTTCCTTAAACGGGACAGTCGATCACCCCTCCACTTT	CASSFLKRDSRSPLHF
TRBV4-3	-	-	TRBJ2-5	TGCGCCAGCAGCCAAGAGCAGGGGGGGACCCAGTACTTC	CASSQEQGGTQYF
TRBV5-1	-	TRBD1	TRBJ1-3	TGCGCCAGCAGCCTGGGACAGTCTGGAAACACCATATATTTT	CASSLGQSGNTIYF
TRBV27	-	-	TRBJ2-5	TGTGCCAGCAGTGCGGACAGCCTCCAAGAGACCCAGTACTTC	CASSADSLQETQYF
TRBV7-8	-	-	TRBJ2-5	TGTGCCAGCAGCATCCGGGGCCAAGAGACCCAGTACTTC	CASSIRGQETQYF
TRBV2	-	-	TRBJ2-1	TGTGCCAGCTCGGGACTTACGCCCAGGGACAATGAGCAGTTCTTC	CASSGLTPRDNEQFF
TRBV3-1/TRBV3-2	-	-	TRBJ1-2	TGTGCCAGCAGCCAAGTCGGTACCGGCTACACCTTC	CASSQVGTGYTF
TRBV3-1/TRBV3-2	-	-	TRBJ1-2	TGTGCCAGCAGCCAAGAACAGGTCAACTATGGCTACACCTTC	CASSQEQVNYGYTF
TRBV5-5	-	TRBD1	TRBJ2-5	TGTGCCAGCAGCACCGCACGGGACAGGAGATTCCAAGAGACCCAGTACTTC	CASSTARDRRFQETQYF
TRBV7-8	-	TRBD1	TRBJ1-2	TGTGCCAGCACCAGGGGGGCCGAGGTGGCGCACTATGGCTACACCTTC	CASTRGAEVAHYGYTF
TRBV5-1	few	TRBD1	TRBJ2-1	TGCGCCAGCAGCTGGACAGGGGGCCGAGAGCAGTTCTTC	CASSWTGGREQFF
TRBV28	once	-	TRBJ2-3	TGTGCCAGCAGCACCCCCAGGGGAAAGCCAGATACGCAGTATTTT	CASSTPRGKPDTQYF
TRBV12-3/TRBV12-4	-	TRBD1	TRBJ1-1	TGTGCCAGCAGACCCGGACAGGGCGCTGAAGCTTTCTTT	CASRPGQGAEAFF
TRBV29-1	once	-	TRBJ2-3	TGCAGCTTCACCGGGGATACGCAGTATTTT	CSFTGDTQYF
TRBV7-6	once	TRBD2	TRBJ2-7	TGTGCCAGCAGCTTAAACAAGCGGGGGGGCACGACCTACGAGCAGTACTTC	CASSLNKRGGTTYEQYF
TRBV7-6	-	-	TRBJ2-3	TGTGCCAGCAGCGAGCGCCCCGGAGGGAACACAGATACGCAGTATTTT	CASSERPGGNTDTQYF
TRBV4-3	-	TRBD1	TRBJ2-2	TGCGCCAGCAGCCAGGACAGGGGGCTTGTCGGGGAGCTGTTTTTT	CASSQDRGLVGELFF
TRBV6-5	once	TRBD1	TRBJ1-1	TGTGCCAGCAGTTATGAGACAGGGGCCACTGAAGCTTTCTTT	CASSYETGATEAFF
TRBV18	-	TRBD2	TRBJ2-2	TGTGCCAGCTCACCAGGGCTAGCGGCGAACACCGGGGAGCTGTTTTTT	CASSPGLAANTGELFF
TRBV11-2	-	-	TRBJ1-2	TGTGCCAGCAGCTTATCCACAGGGTTAGGTGGCTACACCTTC	CASSLSTGLGGYTF
TRBV6-5	-	-	TRBJ1-1	TGTGCCAGCAGTTACGGGCTGGTAGGCTACACTGAAGCTTTCTTT	CASSYGLVGYTEAFF
TRBV5-1	-	-	TRBJ2-5	TGCGCCAGCAGCGTCGACAGATCCCAAGAGACCCAGTACTTC	CASSVDRSQETQYF
TRBV7-9	-	-	TRBJ1-5	TGTGCCAGCAGCTTAGCGTTGGATCAGGGGCCTTGGAGGCAGCCCCAGCATTTT	CASSLALDQGPWRQPQHF
TRBV5-5	-	-	TRBJ2-5	TGTGCCAGCAGTGGAGGGGACAGAGAGACCCAGTACTTC	CASSGGDRETQYF
TRBV29-1	-	TRBD1	TRBJ2-5	TGCAGCGTCCCCACCCCCCAGGGGGCGCGGGAGACCCAGTACTTC	CSVPTPQGARETQYF
TRBV7-9	-	TRBD1	TRBJ1-1	TGTGCCAGCAGCTTAGCGAAGGGACAGGCGCAGATGAACACTGAAGCTTTCTTT	CASSLAKGQAQMNTEAFF
TRBV5-1	-	-	TRBJ2-1	TGCGCCAGCAGCTTGGCGGACGAGGGTCCCTACAATGAGCAGTTCTTC	CASSLADEGPYNEQFF
TRBV6-2/TRBV6-3	-	TRBD2	TRBJ2-2	TGTGCCAGCAGTTGGGGGACTAGCGCGAGCGGGGAGCTGTTTTTT	CASSWGTSASGELFF